This TCR beta chain was recovered during a study of post-analysis software for immune sequencing data. About the research overall: The cohort encompassed relapsing-remitting, secondary progressive and progressive-relapsing multiple sclerosis disease courses.

This clonotype was counted many times. Its antigen is not identified. The CDR3 extends over 14 amino acids. Losses at the gene ends were 2 bases for V and 0 bases for J; bases not matched to a gene: 1. Per the germline V gene, CDR1 is SGHRS and CDR2 is YFSETQ. The TCR beta cDNA libraries contained unique molecular identifiers. One entry per CDR3 protein, called by TCRdb with MiXCR from the PCR reads. The sample records 750,000 to 900,000 distinct CDR3 sequences, about half being singletons. General observations from the study: Patients used roughly five TRBV segments, including TRBV5-6, TRBV5-1 and TRBV20-1, more often than controls. Under the F measure, samples that were prepared in one batch clustered strongly together.

Sample: blood. The clonotype comes from a girl aged 5 to 17 with multiple sclerosis. The chain uses TRBV5-1 and TRBJ2-7, with 8 bases matching TRBD2. In nucleotides, the CDR3 is TGCGCCAGCAGCTTTAGCGGGGACTCCTACGAGCAGTACTTC. Its translation: CASSFSGDSYEQYF.